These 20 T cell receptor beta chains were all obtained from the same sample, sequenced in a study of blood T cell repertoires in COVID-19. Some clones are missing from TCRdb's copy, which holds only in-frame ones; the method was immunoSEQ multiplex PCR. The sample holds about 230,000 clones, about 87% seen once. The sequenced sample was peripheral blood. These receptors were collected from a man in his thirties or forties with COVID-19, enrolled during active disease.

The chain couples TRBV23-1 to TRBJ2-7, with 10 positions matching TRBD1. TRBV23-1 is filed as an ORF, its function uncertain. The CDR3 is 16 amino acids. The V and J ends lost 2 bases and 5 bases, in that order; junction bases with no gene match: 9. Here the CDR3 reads CASSQPLDRGQDEQYF. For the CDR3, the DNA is TGCGCCAGCAGTCAACCACTAGACAGGGGGCAGGACGAGCAGTACTTC.

CDR3 sequence reads: CASRPGQGVYGYTF. The CDR3 nucleotides read TGTGCCAGCAGACCGGGACAGGGTGTCTATGGCTACACCTTC. V is TRBV2 and J is TRBJ1-2; 9 nucleotides align to TRBD1. Per germline, CDR1 SNHLY and CDR2 FYNNEI. The CDR3 has 14 residues. V was pared by 6 bases and J by 4 bases, with 6 bases of the junction left unmatched.

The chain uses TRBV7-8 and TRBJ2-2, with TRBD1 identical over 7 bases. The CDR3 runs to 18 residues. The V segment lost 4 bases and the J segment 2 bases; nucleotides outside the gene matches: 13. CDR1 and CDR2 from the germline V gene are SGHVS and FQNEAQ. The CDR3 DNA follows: TGTGCCAGCAGCTCCCTACCGAGACAGGGAGTAAACACCGGGGAGCTGTTTTTT. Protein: CASSSLPRQGVNTGELFF.

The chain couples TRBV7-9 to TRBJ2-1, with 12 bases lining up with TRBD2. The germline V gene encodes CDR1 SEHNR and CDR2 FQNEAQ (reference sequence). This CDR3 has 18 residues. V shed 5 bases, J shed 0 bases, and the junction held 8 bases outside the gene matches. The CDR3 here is CASSGSGTSGSSYNEQFF. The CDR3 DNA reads TGTGCCAGCAGCGGATCCGGGACTAGCGGGTCCTCCTACAATGAGCAGTTCTTC.

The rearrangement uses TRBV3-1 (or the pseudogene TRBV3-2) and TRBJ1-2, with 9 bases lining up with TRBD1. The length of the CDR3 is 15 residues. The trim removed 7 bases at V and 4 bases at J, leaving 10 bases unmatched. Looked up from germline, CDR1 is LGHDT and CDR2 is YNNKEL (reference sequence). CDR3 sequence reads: CASTHGTGTIYGYTF. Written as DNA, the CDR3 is TGTGCCAGCACCCACGGGACAGGGACTATCTATGGCTACACCTTC.

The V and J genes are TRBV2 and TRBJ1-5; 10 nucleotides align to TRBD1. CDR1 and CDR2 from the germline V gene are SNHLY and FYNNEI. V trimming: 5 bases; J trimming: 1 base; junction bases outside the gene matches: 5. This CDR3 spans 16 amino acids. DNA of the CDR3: TGTGCCAGCAGTTCCGACAGGGGGCTAAGCAATCAGCCCCAGCATTTT. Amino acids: CASSSDRGLSNQPQHF.

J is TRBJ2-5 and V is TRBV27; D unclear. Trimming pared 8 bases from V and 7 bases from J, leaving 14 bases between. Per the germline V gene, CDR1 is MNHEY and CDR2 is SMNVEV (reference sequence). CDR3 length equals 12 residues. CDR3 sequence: CASGPSVVTQYF. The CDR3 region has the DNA TGTGCCAGCGGGCCGAGTGTGGTGACCCAGTACTTC.

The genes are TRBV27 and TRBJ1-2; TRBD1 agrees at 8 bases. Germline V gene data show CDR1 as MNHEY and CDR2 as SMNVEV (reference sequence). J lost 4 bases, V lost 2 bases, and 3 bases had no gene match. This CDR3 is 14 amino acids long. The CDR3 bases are TGTGCCAGCAGTTTACGACAGGGGATCTATGGCTACACCTTC. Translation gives CASSLRQGIYGYTF.

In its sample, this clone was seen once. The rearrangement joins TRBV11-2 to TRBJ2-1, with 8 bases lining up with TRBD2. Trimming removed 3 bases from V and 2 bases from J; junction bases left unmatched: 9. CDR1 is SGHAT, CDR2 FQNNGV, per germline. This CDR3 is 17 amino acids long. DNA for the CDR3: TGTGCCAGCAGCTTTACTTTGCGGGAGGACGCCTACAATGAGCAGTTCTTC. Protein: CASSFTLREDAYNEQFF.

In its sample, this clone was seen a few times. The CDR3 sequence is CSVVGLRGGNTIYF. Here the CDR3 DNA reads TGCAGCGTTGTAGGTCTTCGGGGTGGAAACACCATATATTTT. The V gene is TRBV29-1, the J gene TRBJ1-3; D not resolved. Germline V gene sequence: CDR1 SQVTM, CDR2 ANQGSEA. The ends were cut back, 4 bases at V and 3 bases at J, with 13 bases in the middle. This CDR3 has 14 residues. The variable domain in full, completed from reference TRBV29-1 and TRBJ1-3, reads SAVISQKPSRDICQRGTSLTIQCQVDSQVTMMFWYRQQPGQSLTLIATANQGSEATYESGFVIDKFPISRPNLTFSTLTVSNMSPEDSSIYLCSVVGLRGGNTIYFGEGSWLTVV.

The CDR3 DNA sequence: TGTGCCAGCAGTTTTGGCTATGAGCAGTTCTTC. Translated, it gives CASSFGYEQFF. This chain joins TRBV12-3 or TRBV12-4 and TRBJ2-1; D not resolved. The CDR3 length is 11 residues. V lost 3 bases and J lost 8, with 5 bases in between.

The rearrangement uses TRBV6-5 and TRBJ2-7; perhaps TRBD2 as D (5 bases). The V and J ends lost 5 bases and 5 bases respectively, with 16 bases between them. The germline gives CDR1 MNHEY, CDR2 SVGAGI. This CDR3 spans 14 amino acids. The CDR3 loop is CASSRALANHEQYF. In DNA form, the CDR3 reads TGTGCCAGCAGTCGCGCCCTAGCTAACCACGAGCAGTACTTC.

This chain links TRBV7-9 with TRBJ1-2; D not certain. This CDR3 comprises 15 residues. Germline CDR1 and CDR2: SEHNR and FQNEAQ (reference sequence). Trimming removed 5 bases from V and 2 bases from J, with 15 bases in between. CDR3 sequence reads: CASSRTETVNYGYTF. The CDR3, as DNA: TGTGCCAGCAGCCGCACAGAGACGGTAAACTATGGCTACACCTTC.

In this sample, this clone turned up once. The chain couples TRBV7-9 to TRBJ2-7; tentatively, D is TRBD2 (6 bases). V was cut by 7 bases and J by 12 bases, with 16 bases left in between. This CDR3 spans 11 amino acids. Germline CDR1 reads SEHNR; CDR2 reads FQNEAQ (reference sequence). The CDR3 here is CASKGQGGLYF. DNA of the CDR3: TGTGCCAGCAAAGGTCAGGGAGGTTTGTACTTC.

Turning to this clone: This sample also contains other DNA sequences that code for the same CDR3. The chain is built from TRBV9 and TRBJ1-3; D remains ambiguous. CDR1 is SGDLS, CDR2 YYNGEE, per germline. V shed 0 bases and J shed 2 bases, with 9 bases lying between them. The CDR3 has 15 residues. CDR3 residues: CASSVAGIAGNTIYF. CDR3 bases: TGTGCCAGCAGCGTAGCGGGGATCGCTGGAAACACCATATATTTT.

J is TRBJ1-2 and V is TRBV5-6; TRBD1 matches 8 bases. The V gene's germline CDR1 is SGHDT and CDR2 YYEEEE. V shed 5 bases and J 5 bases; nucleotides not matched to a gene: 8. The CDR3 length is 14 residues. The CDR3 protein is CASSRQGSFYGYTF. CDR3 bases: TGTGCCAGCAGTAGACAGGGGAGCTTTTATGGCTACACCTTC.

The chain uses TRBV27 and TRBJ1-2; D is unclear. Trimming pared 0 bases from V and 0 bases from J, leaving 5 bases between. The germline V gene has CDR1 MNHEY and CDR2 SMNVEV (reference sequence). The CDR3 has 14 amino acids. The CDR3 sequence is CASSLSPANYGYTF. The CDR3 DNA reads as TGTGCCAGCAGTTTATCGCCAGCTAACTATGGCTACACCTTC.

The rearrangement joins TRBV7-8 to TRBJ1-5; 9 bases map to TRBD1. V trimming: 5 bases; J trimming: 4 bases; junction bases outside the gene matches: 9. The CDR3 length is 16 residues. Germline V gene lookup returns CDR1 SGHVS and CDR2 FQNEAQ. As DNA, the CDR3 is TGTGCCAGCAGCCGGGACAGGGTACTAGCGAATCAGCCCCAGCATTTT. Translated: CASSRDRVLANQPQHF.

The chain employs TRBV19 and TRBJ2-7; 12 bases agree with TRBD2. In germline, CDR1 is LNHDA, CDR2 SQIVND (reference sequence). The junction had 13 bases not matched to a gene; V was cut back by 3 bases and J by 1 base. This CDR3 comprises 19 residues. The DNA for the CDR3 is TGTGCCAGTAGTATCGTCCCCGGACTAGCGGGACAAGCTTCCTACGAGCAGTACTTC. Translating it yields CASSIVPGLAGQASYEQYF. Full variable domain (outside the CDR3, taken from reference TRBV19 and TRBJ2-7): DGGITQSPKYLFRKEGQNVTLSCEQNLNHDAMYWYRQDPGQGLRLIYYSQIVNDFQKGDIAEGYSVSREKKESFPLTVTSAQKNPTAFYLCASSIVPGLAGQASYEQYFGPGTRLTVT.

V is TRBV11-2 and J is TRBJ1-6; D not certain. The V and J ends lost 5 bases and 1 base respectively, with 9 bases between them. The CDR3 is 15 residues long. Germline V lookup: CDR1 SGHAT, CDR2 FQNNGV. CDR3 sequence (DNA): TGTGCCAGCAGCCGACCGGGATCCTATAATTCACCCCTCCACTTT. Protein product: CASSRPGSYNSPLHF.